The 27 T cell receptor beta chains below all came from one sample that was sequenced in a study of blood T cells in healthy people across ages. A sample-barcoded 5' primer and a J-beta primer mix were used in a second PCR of roughly 7 to 12 cycles. One entry per CDR3 protein, called by TCRdb with MiXCR from the 5' RACE reads. The sample lists about 1.4 million distinct CDR3 sequences, 59% occurring once. Material for sequencing was blood. The receptors derive from a man younger than 35 in good health.

This clonotype occurred a few times. This rearrangement joins TRBV20-1 to TRBJ1-6, with 8 positions matching TRBD1. The CDR3 spans 16 residues. The V and J ends lost 0 bases and 9 bases, in that order; junction bases with no gene match: 10. Per the germline V gene, CDR1 is DFQATT and CDR2 is SNEGSKA (reference sequence). The CDR3 bases are TGCAGTGCTAGAGATTTCCAACAGGGGGAAGGTTCACCCCTCCACTTT. It translates to CSARDFQQGEGSPLHF.

The chain couples TRBV5-1 to TRBJ2-4, with D tentatively TRBD1 (5 bases). Germline V lookup: CDR1 SGHRS, CDR2 YFSETQ. The CDR3 sequence is 16 residues long. V was trimmed by 4 bases and J by 5 bases, leaving 19 bases between them. CDR3 coding DNA: TGCGCCAGCAGCCCGCAAATCAGGGCCCCAGAAAACATTCAGTACTTC. The encoded protein is CASSPQIRAPENIQYF. Full variable domain (remainder filled in from reference TRBV5-1 and TRBJ2-4): KAGVTQTPRYLIKTRGQQVTLSCSPISGHRSVSWYQQTPGQGLQFLFEYFSETQRNKGNFPGRFSGRQFSNSRSEMNVSTLELGDSALYLCASSPQIRAPENIQYFGAGTRLSVL.

DNA for the CDR3: TGTGCCAGCAGCTACTACAGGGGGGAGGTGGGGACCCAGTACTTC. Translating it yields CASSYYRGEVGTQYF. This chain uses TRBV7-2 with TRBJ2-5; 8 bases map to TRBD1. The J segment lost 7 bases and the V segment lost 4 bases, leaving 11 bases of the junction unmatched. Germline V gene sequence: CDR1 SGHTA, CDR2 FQGNSA. This CDR3 spans 15 amino acids.

This clonotype appeared a few times. The rearrangement uses TRBV5-5 and TRBJ2-5; D is unclear. Germline lookup yields CDR1 SGHKS and CDR2 YYEKEE (reference sequence). Trimming took 0 bases from V and 11 from J, leaving 11 bases between them. CDR3 size: 12 residues. CDR3 DNA sequence: TGTGCCAGCAGCTTGGTATCGTGTGAGCAGTACTTC. This codes for CASSLVSCEQYF.

This clonotype was seen a handful of times. The V and J genes are TRBV10-3 and TRBJ2-1; D unresolved. V was shortened by 7 bases and J by 7 bases, with 14 bases between the two germline ends. CDR1 ENHRY and CDR2 SYGVKD come from the germline V gene. CDR3 length equals 13 residues. The DNA for the CDR3 is TGTGCCATCACTTCAGGAGTGGATAATGAGCAGTTCTTC. It specifies CAITSGVDNEQFF.

This rearrangement joins TRBV29-1 to TRBJ2-7; TRBD1 might be the D (7 bases). The CDR3 loop spans 13 amino acids. V was clipped by 7 bases and J by 4 bases, with 17 bases between them. CDR1 is SQVTM and CDR2 is ANQGSEA in the germline V gene. The CDR3 loop is CSAVPTGTYEQYF. The CDR3 nucleotides are TGCAGCGCCGTGCCGACAGGGACTTACGAGCAGTACTTC.

As to this clonotype: The junction shows a germline mismatch at one end, possibly a read error. The chain has TRBV20-1 and TRBJ2-7; 7 bases are a match to TRBD1. Germline-derived CDR1 and CDR2 are DFQATT and SNEGSKA (reference sequence). CDR3 length: 16 amino acids. The CDR3 sequence is CGARLIGDRVIDEQYF. CDR3 in DNA: TGCGGTGCTAGGCTCATTGGAGACAGGGTAATCGACGAGCAGTACTTC.

This sequence joins TRBV27 and TRBJ2-2; D gene unclear. Trimming removed 2 bases at V and 6 bases at J, with 10 bases between. The CDR3 is 14 amino acids. Germline values: CDR1 MNHEY, CDR2 SMNVEV (reference sequence). The CDR3 is CASSLTDGSGELFF. In DNA, the CDR3 is TGTGCCAGCAGTTTAACCGACGGGTCCGGGGAGCTGTTTTTT.

This clonotype was recorded once. At one end, the junction sequence differs from germline, possibly due to a read error. The V call is TRBV5-1, the J call TRBJ1-1; D is perhaps TRBD1 (6 bases). Germline V gene lookup returns CDR1 SGHRS and CDR2 YFSETQ. The length of the CDR3 is 16 residues. Here the CDR3 reads CASSSNSRTANTEAFF. CDR3 in DNA: TGCGCCAGCAGCTCCAATTCAAGGACAGCGAACACTGAGGCTTTCTTT.

A remark on this clonotype: The junction departs from germline at one end; a sequencing error may be responsible. V usage is TRBV29-1 and J usage is TRBJ2-7, with unresolved D. Germline V gene data show CDR1 as SQVTM and CDR2 as ANQGSEA. The CDR3 is 13 amino acids. In DNA, the CDR3 is TGCAGCGTCCTAGACCGATCTACCTACGAGGAGTACTTC. Translated, it gives CSVLDRSTYEEYF.

This clonotype was seen a handful of times. This chain uses TRBV27 with TRBJ2-3, with 11 bases aligning to TRBD1. After removal of 7 bases from V and 3 bases from J, the junction contained 12 bases not matched to a gene. This CDR3 has 17 amino acids. Germline V gene lookup returns CDR1 MNHEY and CDR2 SMNVEV (reference sequence). CDR3: CASTSLGGTGGTDTQYF. The CDR3 DNA reads as TGTGCCAGCACCTCGCTTGGAGGGACAGGGGGTACAGATACGCAGTATTTT.

This clonotype has just one count. J is TRBJ2-3 and V is TRBV14, with 7 bases lining up with TRBD2. Germline CDR1 SGHDN, CDR2 FVKESK. This CDR3 comprises 19 residues. With V trimmed by 1 base and J by 0 bases, 13 bases remained unmatched. CDR3 bases: TGTGCCAGCAGCCAAGTAGGAGCGGGGTTGCTCTCTAGCACAGATACGCAGTATTTT. Protein: CASSQVGAGLLSSTDTQYF.

V and J are TRBV25-1 and TRBJ2-1, with 10 bases matching TRBD2. The ends lost 3 bases at V and 4 bases at J; junction bases unmatched: 9. The CDR3 contains 17 residues. Per germline, CDR1 MGHDK and CDR2 SYGVNS. This CDR3 reads CASSDPSPGLAYNEQFF. The CDR3 DNA follows: TGTGCCAGCAGTGATCCCTCTCCGGGACTAGCGTACAATGAGCAGTTCTTC.

The V call is TRBV25-1, the J call TRBJ2-7; D gene unclear. Trimming shortened V by 1 base and J by 1 base, and 8 bases separated the two germline ends. The CDR3 runs 14 residues. From germline, CDR1 is MGHDK and CDR2 SYGVNS. The CDR3: CASSEFSRSYEQYF. In DNA form, the CDR3 reads TGTGCCAGCAGTGAATTTTCCCGATCCTACGAGCAGTACTTC.

Concerning this clonotype itself: A read error is possible here, since a much larger clone lies one base away. This sequence joins TRBV6-5 and TRBJ2-7; D is possibly TRBD2 (6 bases). The germline CDR1 and CDR2 sequences are MNHEY and SVGAGI. Trimming removed 2 bases at V and 0 bases at J, with 11 bases between. The CDR3 covers 15 residues. CDR3 region: CASSYQDGSSYEQYF. Written as DNA, the CDR3 is TGTGCCAGCAGTTACCAGGACGGGAGCTCCTACGAGCAGTACTTC.

V is TRBV6-1 and J is TRBJ2-5; 11 bases match TRBD2. The germline V gene has CDR1 MNHNS and CDR2 SASEGT. Trimming took 6 bases from V and 5 from J; bases not matched to a gene: 8. CDR3 length: 15 residues. In nucleotides, the CDR3 is TGTGCCAGCAGCACCTTAGCGGGAGGGCTGGAGACCCAGTACTTC. As protein: CASSTLAGGLETQYF.

This chain joins TRBV5-1 and TRBJ2-5; 8 nucleotides line up with TRBD2. CDR3 size: 16 residues. Losses at the gene ends were 3 bases for V and 2 bases for J; bases not matched to a gene: 9. From germline, CDR1 is SGHRS and CDR2 YFSETQ. This chain's CDR3 is CASSSLRGGRQETQYF. DNA of the CDR3: TGCGCCAGCAGCTCGTTACGCGGGGGGCGACAAGAGACCCAGTACTTC.

The V gene is TRBV2, the J gene TRBJ2-7, with a weak D call TRBD2 (6 bases). The assigned J gene may be wrong: the sequence end matches TRBJ2-5 better. Germline assignment: CDR1 SNHLY and CDR2 FYNNEI. The CDR3 is made up of 12 amino acids. For the CDR3, the DNA is TGTGCCGACAGCCTGCGGGGAGAGACCCAGTACTTC. Protein product: CADSLRGETQYF.

The CDR3 is CASKPNTGELFF. The DNA of the CDR3 is TGTGCCAGCAAGCCGAACACCGGGGAGCTGTTTTTT. The chain has TRBV6-1 and TRBJ2-2; D call uncertain. CDR1 is MNHNS, CDR2 SASEGT, per germline. The CDR3 length is 12 residues. V lost 7 bases, J lost 0 bases, and 3 bases lay in between.

This clonotype was counted only a few times. The chain carries TRBV7-2 and TRBJ1-1; D perhaps matches TRBD1 (6 bases). This CDR3 comprises 15 residues. Trimming took 3 bases from V and 4 from J, leaving 15 bases between them. Germline V gene data show CDR1 as SGHTA and CDR2 as FQGNSA. In nucleotides, the CDR3 is TGTGCCAGCAGCTTCGCCCGGCAGGGGCCCACTGAAGCTTTCTTT. Its translation is CASSFARQGPTEAFF.

The rearrangement uses TRBV25-1 and TRBJ1-5, with D maybe TRBD1 (5 bases). V gave up 6 bases and J gave up 0 bases, with 15 bases separating them. This CDR3 is 16 amino acids long. In germline, CDR1 is MGHDK, CDR2 SYGVNS. CDR3 loop: CASSELQGYSNQPQHF. CDR3 nucleotides: TGTGCCAGCAGCGAACTCCAGGGATATAGCAATCAGCCCCAGCATTTT.

CDR3 sequence (DNA): TGTGCCAGCAGTGAAGCCCACCGACTAGCGGAAACCTACGAGCAGTACTTC. As protein: CASSEAHRLAETYEQYF. This rearrangement joins TRBV2 to TRBJ2-7; 9 positions match TRBD2. Germline V gene lookup returns CDR1 SNHLY and CDR2 FYNNEI. J was trimmed by 2 bases and V by 0 bases; bases with no gene match: 8. This CDR3 region has 17 residues.

The V and J genes are TRBV6-6 and TRBJ2-1, with 10 positions matching TRBD1. This CDR3 contains 15 residues. Germline CDR1 is MNHNY and CDR2 is SVGAGI (reference sequence). Trimming at V came to 6 bases and at J to 6 bases, leaving 8 bases not matched to a gene. The CDR3 region has the DNA TGTGCCAGCAGGTCCGGGACAGGGGTGGTCAATGAGCAGTTCTTC. Its protein is CASRSGTGVVNEQFF.

CDR3 in DNA: TGTGCCAGCAGCAAATATCGGGGTTTTGAGAGGAAAAACATTCAGTACTTC. Translation: CASSKYRGFERKNIQYF. The J gene is TRBJ2-4, the V gene TRBV21-1. TRBV21-1 is noted as a pseudogene. This CDR3 has 17 amino acids.

The V gene is TRBV7-2, the J gene TRBJ1-1; tentative D call: TRBD1 (5 bases). CDR1 SGHTA and CDR2 FQGNSA come from the germline V gene. This CDR3 has 13 residues. V was pared by 7 bases and J by 1 base, with 10 bases between. The CDR3 DNA reads TGTGCCAGCATGGGGCTCTCGAACACTGAAGCTTTCTTT. Translating gives CASMGLSNTEAFF.

This chain links TRBV9 with TRBJ2-7; 7 bases map to TRBD1. Germline lookup yields CDR1 SGDLS and CDR2 YYNGEE. Trimming cost V 3 bases and J 2 bases; bases outside gene matches: 8. The CDR3 is 15 amino acids. In DNA, the CDR3 is TGTGCCAGCAGCGAACAGGGACAGCTCACCTACGAGCAGTACTTC. Its protein is CASSEQGQLTYEQYF.

This chain connects TRBV7-9 to TRBJ2-4, with unresolved D. The CDR3 totals 15 residues. Germline V gene sequence: CDR1 SEHNR, CDR2 FQNEAQ (reference sequence). V lost 5 bases and J lost 4, with 15 bases in between. CDR3 in DNA: TGTGCCAGCAGCCCCCCGGGCGCACCGAAAAACATTCAGTACTTC. Translating it yields CASSPPGAPKNIQYF.